The clone carrying this T cell receptor (beta chain) came up a few times. The target antigen is unknown. The data belong to a study of T cells after yellow fever vaccination. Study findings and constraints: One caveat is that FACS-sorted repertoires could contain abundant clonotypes contaminating from the bulk population.

The CDR3 length is 13 residues. The junction had 6 bases not matched to a gene; V was cut back by 4 bases and J by 10 bases. CDR1 and CDR2 from the germline V gene are LNHDA and SQIVND (reference sequence). One entry per CDR3 protein results from TCRdb running MiXCR on the 5' RACE reads. The sample records under 300,000 distinct CDR3 sequences, 6.5% to 8.5% being singletons. The material sequenced was CD4+ T cells sorted from PBMCs, taken 15 days after the yellow fever booster vaccination. The rearrangement uses TRBV19 and TRBJ2-1, with 8 bases matching TRBD2. The sequence came from a man in his thirties or forties who received the YFV17D yellow fever vaccine. The CDR3 region has the DNA TGTGCCAGTAGTAAGGGACCGGGGGGGGAGCAGTTCTTC. It codes for CASSKGPGGEQFF. The full variable domain, rest sourced from reference TRBV19 and TRBJ2-1, is DGGITQSPKYLFRKEGQNVTLSCEQNLNHDAMYWYRQDPGQGLRLIYYSQIVNDFQKGDIAEGYSVSREKKESFPLTVTSAQKNPTAFYLCASSKGPGGEQFFGPGTRLTVL.